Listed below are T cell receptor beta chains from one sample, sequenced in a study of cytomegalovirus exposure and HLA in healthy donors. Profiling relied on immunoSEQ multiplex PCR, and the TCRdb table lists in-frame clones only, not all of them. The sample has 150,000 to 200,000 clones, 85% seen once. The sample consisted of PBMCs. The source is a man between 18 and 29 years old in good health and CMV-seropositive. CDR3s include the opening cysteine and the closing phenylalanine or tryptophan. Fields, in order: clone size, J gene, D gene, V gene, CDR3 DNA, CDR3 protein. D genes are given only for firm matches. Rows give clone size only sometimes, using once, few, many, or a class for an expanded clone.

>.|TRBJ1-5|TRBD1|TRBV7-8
TGTGCCAGCAGCCCCTGGGACAGGGGCCCCTATAGCAATCAGCCCCAGCATTTT
CASSPWDRGPYSNQPQHF
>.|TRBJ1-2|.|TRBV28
TGTGCCAGCAGTCTCTTGACGGTGGGGCATGGCTACACCTTC
CASSLLTVGHGYTF
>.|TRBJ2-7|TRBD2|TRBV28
TGTGCCAGCAGTCTAAGTAGCGGGAAGAAGCAGTACTTC
CASSLSSGKKQYF
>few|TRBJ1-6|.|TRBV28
TGTGCCATCCTCGGGGGACCAGGGTACTCACCCCTCCACTTT
CAILGGPGYSPLHF
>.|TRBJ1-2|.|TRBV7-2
TGTGCCAGCAGCTTACTTTATCACAGCTATGGCTACACCTTC
CASSLLYHSYGYTF
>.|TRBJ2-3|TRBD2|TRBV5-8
TGTGCCAGCAGCTTGACTAGCGGGGGCACAGATACGCAGTATTTT
CASSLTSGGTDTQYF
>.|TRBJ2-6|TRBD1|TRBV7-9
TGTGCCAGCAGCTCCGGGACAGCTGGGGCCAACGTCCTGACTTTC
CASSSGTAGANVLTF
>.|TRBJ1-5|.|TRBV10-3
TGTGCCATCAGTGAGTCGGGTGGGGGCAGTCAGCCCCAGCATTTT
CAISESGGGSQPQHF
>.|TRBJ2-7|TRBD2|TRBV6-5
TGTGCCAGCAGTTACCCCGGACTAGGGGACGAGCAGTACTTC
CASSYPGLGDEQYF
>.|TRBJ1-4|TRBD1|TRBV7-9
TGTGCCAGCAGCCAGGGACAGGGGAATAATGAAAAACTGTTTTTT
CASSQGQGNNEKLFF
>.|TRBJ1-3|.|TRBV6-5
TGTGCCAGCTCTCTAGGTGGAACTGGAAACACCATATATTTT
CASSLGGTGNTIYF
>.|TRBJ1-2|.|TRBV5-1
TGCGCCAGCAGCCGAAGAGGGGGGGATGGCTACACCTTC
CASSRRGGDGYTF
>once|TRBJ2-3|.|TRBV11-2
TGTGCCAGCAGCTTAGGCAGGGGCGGCACAGATACGCAGTATTTT
CASSLGRGGTDTQYF
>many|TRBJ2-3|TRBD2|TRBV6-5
TGTGCCAGCAGTTACAAACTAGCGGGAGCAGATACGCAGTATTTT
CASSYKLAGADTQYF
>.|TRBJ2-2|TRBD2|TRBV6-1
TGTGCCAGCATGGGCGGGAGGGCCCTCGGCGGGGAGCTGTTTTTT
CASMGGRALGGELFF
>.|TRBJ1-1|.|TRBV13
TGTGCCAGCAACCTCTGGGGGGAGGGGAACACTGAAGCTTTCTTT
CASNLWGEGNTEAFF
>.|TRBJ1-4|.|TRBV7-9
TGTGCCAGCAGCTTTCCAAAGGGTTCTGTGGGGGGAGATGAAAAACTGTTTTTT
CASSFPKGSVGGDEKLFF
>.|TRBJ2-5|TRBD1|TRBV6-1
TGTGCCAGCGTGCTGACAGGGATGTTGGAGACCCAGTACTTC
CASVLTGMLETQYF
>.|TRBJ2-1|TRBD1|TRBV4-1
TGCGCCAGCAGCCAACCGACAGGGAATGAGCAGTTCTTC
CASSQPTGNEQFF
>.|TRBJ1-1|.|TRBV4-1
TGCGCCAGCAGCCCGTCCTCTTTTTCCCACACTGAAGCTTTCTTT
CASSPSSFSHTEAFF
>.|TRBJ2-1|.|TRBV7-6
TGTGCCAGCAGCCTTCGGGGGGCCTCCTACAATGAGCAGTTCTTC
CASSLRGASYNEQFF
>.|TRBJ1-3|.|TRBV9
TGTGCCAGCAGCAACTCGGACAGAGGTGGAAACACCATATATTTT
CASSNSDRGGNTIYF
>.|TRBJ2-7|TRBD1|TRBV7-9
TGTGCCAGCAGCGCCCAGGGACAGCCCTACGAGCAGTACTTC
CASSAQGQPYEQYF
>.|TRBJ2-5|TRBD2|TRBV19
TGTGCCAGTAGTATTGGTGGTAGCGGGGGTTGGGAGACCCAGTACTTC
CASSIGGSGGWETQYF
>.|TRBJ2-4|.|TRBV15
TGTGCCACCAGCAGAGATAGGGGGGGGGAGGCCAAAAACATTCAGTACTTC
CATSRDRGGEAKNIQYF
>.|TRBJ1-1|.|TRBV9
TGTGCCAGCAGCCCTTTCGGGGAAGACGGGAACACTGAAGCTTTCTTT
CASSPFGEDGNTEAFF
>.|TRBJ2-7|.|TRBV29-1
TGCAGCGTTAGAGAGACTAGTAACTCCTACGAGCAGTACTTC
CSVRETSNSYEQYF